These 5 T cell receptor beta chains were all obtained from the same sample, sequenced in a study of blood T cell repertoires in COVID-19. The protocol was immunoSEQ multiplex PCR, while the TCRdb copy is restricted to in-frame clones and leaves out a portion. This table has around 310,000 clones, about nine tenths appearing once. Sequenced input: PBMCs or T cells enriched from blood (not recorded which). The receptors originated from a woman in her forties who had recovered from COVID-19.

This clone was observed a few times. This chain links TRBV29-1 with TRBJ1-1, with TRBD1 matching over 7 bases. The V gene end was trimmed by 7 bases and the J gene end by 2 bases; junction bases not matched to a gene: 7. The germline gives CDR1 SQVTM, CDR2 ANQGSEA. This CDR3 is built from 13 residues. CDR3 residues: CSALGQKNTEAFF. In nucleotides, the CDR3 is TGCAGCGCACTGGGACAGAAAAACACTGAAGCTTTCTTT.

This chain connects TRBV11-3 to TRBJ1-6; the D gene is possibly TRBD1 (5 bases). The germline V and J ends were trimmed by 5 bases and 8 bases, with 10 bases remaining between them. Germline loops: CDR1 SGHNT, CDR2 YENEEA. This CDR3 region has 13 residues. CDR3 DNA sequence: TGTGCCAGCAGCAGAGGGGAGGATTCACCCCTCCACTTT. This translates into CASSRGEDSPLHF.

The chain has TRBV11-3 and TRBJ2-5, with D tentatively TRBD1 (6 bases). The CDR3 runs to 16 residues. V lost 5 bases, J lost 5 bases, and 21 bases lay in between. The germline gives CDR1 SGHNT, CDR2 YENEEA. CDR3 in DNA: TGTGCCAGCAGCCTGAGGTCGGCCAGCGGACAGGAGACCCAGTACTTC. This gives the protein CASSLRSASGQETQYF.

The chain couples TRBV3-1 (or the pseudogene TRBV3-2) to TRBJ1-1; 12 bases line up with TRBD1. This CDR3 region has 16 residues. The J segment lost 5 bases and the V segment lost 5 bases, leaving 9 bases of the junction unmatched. Per the germline V gene, CDR1 is LGHDT and CDR2 is YNNKEL (reference sequence). Written as DNA, the CDR3 is TGTGCCAGCAGCTACTCCGGGACAGGGGGCGGAACTGAAGCTTTCTTT. It is translated as CASSYSGTGGGTEAFF.

The chain recombines TRBV10-3 with TRBJ1-2; 7 bases map to TRBD1. CDR1 is ENHRY and CDR2 is SYGVKD in the germline V gene. Trimming at V came to 4 bases and at J to 7 bases, leaving 6 bases not matched to a gene. This CDR3 region has 13 residues. CDR3 sequence: CAISGQGEGGYTF. DNA of the CDR3: TGTGCCATCAGTGGGCAGGGGGAAGGTGGCTACACCTTC.